This entry lists 12 T cell receptor beta chains sequenced from one sample in a study of T cells in Graves' hyperthyroidism and ophthalmopathy. Amplification of TCR beta CDR3 regions was performed using RNA transcripts as template. During a first-round RT-PCR of the TCR CDR3, the HTBI primer set was used. TCRdb passed the multiplex PCR reads through MiXCR, listing each CDR3 protein once. The sample records 500,000 or so distinct CDR3 sequences, about 15% being singletons. The sample taken for sequencing was blood. The receptors were gathered from a woman aged 25-40 years with Graves' ophthalmopathy.

This clonotype has at least ten counts. J is TRBJ2-7 and V is TRBV28; TRBD1 aligns across 7 bases. With 5 bases clipped from V and 0 bases from J, the junction kept 7 bases outside the gene matches. The CDR3 is 15 amino acids. Germline V lookup: CDR1 MDHEN, CDR2 SYDVKM. The CDR3 DNA is TGTGCCAGCAGTGTGGACAGGAGGAGCTCCTACGAGCAGTACTTC. Its translation is CASSVDRRSSYEQYF.

The V call is TRBV27, the J call TRBJ1-6; possible D gene TRBD1, 5 bases. CDR1 is MNHEY and CDR2 is SMNVEV in the germline V gene (reference sequence). Trimming stripped 7 bases from V and 10 bases from J, with 17 bases between. The CDR3 contains 14 residues. This CDR3 is CASIHQAGRSPLHF. The CDR3 bases are TGTGCCAGCATTCATCAGGCAGGGAGGTCACCCCTCCACTTT.

This clonotype has a handful of counts. The chain recombines TRBV6-1 with TRBJ1-5, with D perhaps TRBD1 (5 bases). The CDR3 totals 13 residues. V dropped 7 bases and J dropped 0 bases, with 7 bases sitting between them. Germline V gene lookup returns CDR1 MNHNS and CDR2 SASEGT. The CDR3 reads CASKGISNQPQHF. The CDR3 bases are TGTGCCAGCAAGGGGATTAGCAATCAGCCCCAGCATTTT.

The chain couples TRBV2 to TRBJ2-3; 9 bases agree with TRBD2. CDR1 and CDR2 (germline): SNHLY, FYNNEI. V lost 4 bases, J lost 2 bases, and 7 bases stayed unmatched. There are 16 residues in the CDR3. The CDR3 is CASSGGGGQYTDTQYF. For the CDR3, the DNA is TGTGCCAGCAGTGGCGGGGGGGGACAGTACACAGATACGCAGTATTTT.

The sample holds many counts of this clonotype. V usage is TRBV29-1 and J usage is TRBJ1-5; the match to TRBD1 covers 9 bases. The CDR3 covers 14 residues. V trimming: 6 bases; J trimming: 4 bases; junction bases outside the gene matches: 7. Germline V gene data show CDR1 as SQVTM and CDR2 as ANQGSEA. DNA of the CDR3: TGCAGCGTGGGACAGGGTGGTAAAAATCAGCCCCAGCATTTT. Amino acid sequence: CSVGQGGKNQPQHF.

The DNA of the CDR3 is TGTGCCAGCAGACAGGGGGCCGGGGCTTTCTTT. Amino acid sequence: CASRQGAGAFF. V gene TRBV7-8 combines with J gene TRBJ1-1, with 9 bases lining up with TRBD1. The ends lost 6 bases at V and 11 bases at J; junction bases unmatched: 4. The CDR3 is made up of 11 amino acids. Germline V gene sequence: CDR1 SGHVS, CDR2 FQNEAQ. Based on the CDR3 plus reference TRBV7-8 and TRBJ1-1, the full variable domain is GAGVSQSPRYKVAKRGQDVALRCDPISGHVSLFWYQQALGQGPEFLTYFQNEAQLDKSGLPSDRFFAERPEGSVSTLKIQRTQQEDSAVYLCASRQGAGAFFGQGTRLTVV.

The rearrangement joins TRBV20-1 to TRBJ2-1, with 12 bases matching TRBD2. This CDR3 has 19 amino acids. V lost 3 bases and J lost 0; bases outside the gene matches: 12. Germline V gene sequence: CDR1 DFQATT, CDR2 SNEGSKA (reference sequence). The CDR3 nucleotides are TGCAGTGCTAGGGGACTAGCGGGCAAAATTACAAGCTCCTACAATGAGCAGTTCTTC. Its translation: CSARGLAGKITSSYNEQFF.

This clonotype came up a few times. The genes are TRBV12-3 or TRBV12-4 and TRBJ1-6, with a tentative D call TRBD1 (5 bases). V dropped 3 bases and J dropped 5 bases, with 11 bases sitting between them. The CDR3 is made up of 15 amino acids. CDR3 bases: TGTGCCAGCAGTTTTCGGGACCGCAATAATTCACCCCTCCACTTT. Translation gives CASSFRDRNNSPLHF.

With respect to this clonotype: With a much larger clone just one base away, this may be a read error. J is TRBJ2-3 and V is TRBV16; TRBD1 or TRBD2 may be the D gene (5 bases each). CDR1 and CDR2 from the germline V gene are KGHSY and FQNENV. Trimming removed 1 base from V and 1 base from J, with 15 bases in between. The CDR3 is 17 amino acids. Here the CDR3 reads CASSQFQRGTRTDTQYF. The CDR3 bases are TGTGCCAGCAGCCAATTTCAAAGAGGGACCCGCACAGATACGCAGTATTTT.

The genes are TRBV27 and TRBJ1-1; 10 bases align to TRBD1. J gave up 2 bases and V 6 bases, and 6 bases lay outside the gene matches. The CDR3 loop spans 15 amino acids. The germline gives CDR1 MNHEY, CDR2 SMNVEV (reference sequence). This CDR3 reads CASRDRGRVNTEAFF. Here the CDR3 DNA reads TGTGCCAGCAGGGACAGGGGGAGGGTTAACACTGAAGCTTTCTTT.

Comments on this clonotype: Compared with germline, one end of the junction differs, possibly owing to a read error. The J gene is TRBJ2-3, the V gene TRBV12-3 or TRBV12-4; D gene uncertain. This CDR3 is 12 amino acids long. CDR3 DNA: TGTGCCAGCGGTTTTAACACAGATACGCAGTATTTT. This translates into CASGFNTDTQYF.

As to this clonotype: This may arise from a read error, as a much more abundant clone is one base away. CDR3 region: CIANFRRVNEQFF. CDR3 nucleotide sequence: TGCATTGCTAATTTTCGCCGGGTGAATGAGCAGTTCTTC. V usage is TRBV20-1 and J usage is TRBJ2-1; D uncertain. CDR1 is DFQATT, CDR2 SNEGSKA, per germline (reference sequence). This CDR3 spans 13 amino acids.